What follows is one T cell receptor (beta chain) and its context. The data were taken from a study of PD-1 blockade in classical Hodgkin lymphoma. Repertoires were generated with immunoSEQ multiplex PCR, while TCRdb's copy carries only in-frame clones and drops some. The data contain around 20,000 clones, roughly 71% of them singletons. The V gene's germline CDR1 is SGHRS and CDR2 YFSETQ. Trimming pared 7 bases from V and 2 bases from J, leaving 10 bases between. This CDR3 is built from 14 residues. Time point: cycle 4 day 1 (C4D1), after 5 to 7 weeks of nivolumab. Each and every patient relapsed after autologous stem cell transplantation, and patients got differing brentuximab vedotin exposure.

The sequence was collected from a human donor with classical Hodgkin lymphoma. The rearrangement links TRBV5-1 to TRBJ2-6; D call uncertain. The sequencing here drew on peripheral blood mononuclear cells (PBMCs), taken before the fourth cycle of nivolumab. The CDR3 protein is CASQPLPGANVLTF. The DNA of the CDR3 is TGCGCCAGCCAGCCACTCCCTGGGGCCAACGTCCTGACTTTC.